This TCR beta chain was documented in a study of CD8 T cells in Susac syndrome. In the study overall: Patients with Susac syndrome were therapy-naive, treated with corticosteroids, or treated with intravenous immunoglobulin alone when blood was collected.

About this clonotype itself: Its target is not known.

Negative isolation yielded CD8+ and CD4+ T cells; FACS enriched TEMRA cells. CDR3 length equals 15 residues. V lost 4 bases, J lost 2 bases, and 8 bases stayed unmatched. The germline CDR1 and CDR2 sequences are SGHNT and YYREEE (reference sequence). Random hexamers served to reverse transcribe roughly 0.45 to 1 ug RNA. In TCRdb, the immunoSEQ multiplex PCR reads were re-called with MiXCR into one record per CDR3 protein. The data contain around 190,000 distinct CDR3 sequences, around 94% of them singletons. General study results and limits: The Susac syndrome CD4+ T cell repertoires displayed no clonal expansion.

Source material: CD4+ T cells from PBMCs. This chain connects TRBV5-4 to TRBJ2-5; 7 bases are shared with TRBD2. This TCR was sampled from a human donor with Susac syndrome. The CDR3 DNA follows: TGTGCCAGCAGCCAATCCGGGACTACACAAGAGACCCAGTACTTC. Translation gives CASSQSGTTQETQYF.